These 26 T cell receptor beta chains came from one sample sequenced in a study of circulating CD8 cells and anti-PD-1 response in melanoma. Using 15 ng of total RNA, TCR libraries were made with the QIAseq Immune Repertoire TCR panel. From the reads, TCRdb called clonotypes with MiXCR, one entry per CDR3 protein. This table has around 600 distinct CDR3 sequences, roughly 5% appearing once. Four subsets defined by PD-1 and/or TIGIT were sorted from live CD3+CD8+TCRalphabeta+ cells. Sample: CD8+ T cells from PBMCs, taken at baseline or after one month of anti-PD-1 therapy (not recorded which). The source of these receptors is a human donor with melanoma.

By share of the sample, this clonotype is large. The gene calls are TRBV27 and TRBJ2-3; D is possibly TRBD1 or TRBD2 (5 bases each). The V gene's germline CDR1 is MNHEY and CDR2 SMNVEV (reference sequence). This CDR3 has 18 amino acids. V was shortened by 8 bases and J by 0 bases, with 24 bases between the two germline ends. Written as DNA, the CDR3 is TGTGCCAGCCAAGGGGTGCTAGCTACCAAGGGGAGCACAGATACGCAGTATTTT. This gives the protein CASQGVLATKGSTDTQYF.

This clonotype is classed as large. In DNA, the CDR3 is TGTGCCAGCAGCTTCGCCGGGGAGCTGTTTTTT. This gives the protein CASSFAGELFF. The chain employs TRBV5-6 and TRBJ2-2; D is undetermined. V was trimmed by 2 bases and J by 6 bases, leaving 2 bases between them. CDR1 is SGHDT, CDR2 YYEEEE, per germline. This CDR3 contains 11 residues.

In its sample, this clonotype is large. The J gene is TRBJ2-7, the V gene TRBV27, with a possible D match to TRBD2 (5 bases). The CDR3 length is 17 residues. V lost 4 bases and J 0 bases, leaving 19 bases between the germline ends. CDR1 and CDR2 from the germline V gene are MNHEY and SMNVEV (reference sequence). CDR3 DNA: TGTGCCAGCAGTTCCCTCCTCATGACGGGGAGCTCCTACGAGCAGTACTTC. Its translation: CASSSLLMTGSSYEQYF.

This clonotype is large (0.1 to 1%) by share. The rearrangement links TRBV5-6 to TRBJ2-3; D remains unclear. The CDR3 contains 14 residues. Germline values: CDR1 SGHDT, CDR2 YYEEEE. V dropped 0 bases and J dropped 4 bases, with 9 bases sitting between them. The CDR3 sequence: CASSLVGKADTQYF. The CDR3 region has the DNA TGTGCCAGCAGCTTGGTAGGGAAGGCAGATACGCAGTATTTT.

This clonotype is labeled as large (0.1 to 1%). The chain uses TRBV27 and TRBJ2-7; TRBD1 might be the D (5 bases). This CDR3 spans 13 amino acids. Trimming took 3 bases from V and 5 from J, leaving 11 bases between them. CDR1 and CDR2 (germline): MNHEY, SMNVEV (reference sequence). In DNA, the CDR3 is TGTGCCAGCAGTTTTCAGGGTTCGCACGAGCAGTACTTC. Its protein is CASSFQGSHEQYF.

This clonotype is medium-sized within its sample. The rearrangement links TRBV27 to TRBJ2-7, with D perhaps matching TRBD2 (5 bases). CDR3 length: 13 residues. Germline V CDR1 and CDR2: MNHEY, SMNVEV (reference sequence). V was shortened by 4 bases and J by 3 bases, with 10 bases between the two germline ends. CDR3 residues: CASSSPGVYEQYF. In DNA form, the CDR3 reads TGTGCCAGCAGTTCCCCCGGGGTCTACGAGCAGTACTTC.

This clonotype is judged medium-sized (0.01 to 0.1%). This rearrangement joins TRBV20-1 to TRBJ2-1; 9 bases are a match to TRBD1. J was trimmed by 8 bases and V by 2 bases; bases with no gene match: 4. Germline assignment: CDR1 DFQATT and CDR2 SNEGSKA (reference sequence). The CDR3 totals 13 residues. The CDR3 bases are TGCAGTGCTAGACCTACAGGGGGCCATGAGCAGTTCTTC. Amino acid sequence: CSARPTGGHEQFF.

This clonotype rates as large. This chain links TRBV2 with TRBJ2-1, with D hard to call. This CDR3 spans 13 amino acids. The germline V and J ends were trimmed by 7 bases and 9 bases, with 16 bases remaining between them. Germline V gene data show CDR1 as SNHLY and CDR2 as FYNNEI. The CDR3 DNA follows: TGTGCCAGCAAGACATACGATGCAACTGAGCAGTTCTTC. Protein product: CASKTYDATEQFF.

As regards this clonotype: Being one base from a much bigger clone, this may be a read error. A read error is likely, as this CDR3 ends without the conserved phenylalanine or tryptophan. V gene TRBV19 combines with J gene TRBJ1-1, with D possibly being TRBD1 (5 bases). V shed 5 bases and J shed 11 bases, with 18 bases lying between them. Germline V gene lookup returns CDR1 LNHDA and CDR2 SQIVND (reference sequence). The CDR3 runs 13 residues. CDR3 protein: CASSHPWGLGAFS. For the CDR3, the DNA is TGTGCCAGTAGTCATCCGTGGGGCTTGGGTGCTTTCTCT.

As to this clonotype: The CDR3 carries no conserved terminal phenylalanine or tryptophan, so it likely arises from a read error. The CDR3: CASSQDGSASPSSYGYTL. CDR3 bases: TGTGCCAGCAGCCAAGATGGGTCGGCTAGTCCTTCTTCCTATGGCTACACCCTC. The chain has TRBV4-2 and TRBJ1-2; no firm D call. The CDR3 length is 18 residues. Looked up from germline, CDR1 is LGHNA and CDR2 is YNFKEQ. The V gene lost 0 bases and the J gene lost 4 bases, with 21 bases spanning the gap.

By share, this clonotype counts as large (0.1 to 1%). CDR3 amino acids: CSVGATLAGEVHNEQFF. CDR3 coding DNA: TGCAGCGTTGGGGCTACACTAGCGGGAGAGGTCCACAATGAGCAGTTCTTC. The V and J genes are TRBV29-1 and TRBJ2-1; 11 bases line up with TRBD2. This CDR3 is built from 17 residues. Germline assignment: CDR1 SQVTM and CDR2 ANQGSEA. The junction had 13 bases not matched to a gene; V was cut back by 4 bases and J by 5 bases.

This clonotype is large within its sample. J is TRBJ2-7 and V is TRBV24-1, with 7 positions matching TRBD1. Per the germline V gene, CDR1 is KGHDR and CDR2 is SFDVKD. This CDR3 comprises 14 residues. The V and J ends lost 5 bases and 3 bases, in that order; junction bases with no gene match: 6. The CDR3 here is CATSATGEYYEQYF. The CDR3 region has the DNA TGTGCCACCAGTGCTACAGGGGAATACTACGAGCAGTACTTC.

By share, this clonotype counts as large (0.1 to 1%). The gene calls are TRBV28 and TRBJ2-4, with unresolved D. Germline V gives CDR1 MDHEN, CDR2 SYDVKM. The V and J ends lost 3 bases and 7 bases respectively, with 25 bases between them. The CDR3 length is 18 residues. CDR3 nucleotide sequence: TGTGCCAGCAGTTTTTGGCCCCACCATCCCATTTTGATGAACATTCAGTACTTC. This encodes CASSFWPHHPILMNIQYF. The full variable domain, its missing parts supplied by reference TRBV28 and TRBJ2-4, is DVKVTQSSRYLVKRTGEKVFLECVQDMDHENMFWYRQDPGLGLRLIYFSYDVKMKEKGDIPEGYSVSREKKERFSLILESASTNQTSMYLCASSFWPHHPILMNIQYFGAGTRLSVL.

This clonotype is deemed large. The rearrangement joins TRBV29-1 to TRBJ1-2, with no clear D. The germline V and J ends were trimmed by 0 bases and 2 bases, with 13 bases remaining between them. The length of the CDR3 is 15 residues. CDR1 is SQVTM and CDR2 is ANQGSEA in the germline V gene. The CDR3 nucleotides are TGCAGCGTTGAAGATCGCGAGGTTTACAACTATGGCTACACCTTC. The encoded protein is CSVEDREVYNYGYTF. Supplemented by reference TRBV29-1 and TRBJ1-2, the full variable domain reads SAVISQKPSRDICQRGTSLTIQCQVDSQVTMMFWYRQQPGQSLTLIATANQGSEATYESGFVIDKFPISRPNLTFSTLTVSNMSPEDSSIYLCSVEDREVYNYGYTFGSGTRLTVV.

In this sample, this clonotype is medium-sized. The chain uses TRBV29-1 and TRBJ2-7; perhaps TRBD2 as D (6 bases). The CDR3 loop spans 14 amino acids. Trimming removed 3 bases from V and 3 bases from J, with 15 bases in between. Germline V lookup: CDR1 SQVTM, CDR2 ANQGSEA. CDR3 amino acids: CSVDIPGEGYEQYF. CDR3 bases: TGCAGCGTTGATATTCCGGGGGAAGGCTACGAGCAGTACTTC.

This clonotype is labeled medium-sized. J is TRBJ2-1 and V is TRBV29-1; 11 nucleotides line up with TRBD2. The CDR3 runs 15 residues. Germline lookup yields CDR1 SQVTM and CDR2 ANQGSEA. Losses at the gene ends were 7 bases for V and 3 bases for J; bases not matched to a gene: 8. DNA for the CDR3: TGCAGCGCCACTGAGGGACTAGCGGACTACAATGAGCAGTTCTTC. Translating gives CSATEGLADYNEQFF.

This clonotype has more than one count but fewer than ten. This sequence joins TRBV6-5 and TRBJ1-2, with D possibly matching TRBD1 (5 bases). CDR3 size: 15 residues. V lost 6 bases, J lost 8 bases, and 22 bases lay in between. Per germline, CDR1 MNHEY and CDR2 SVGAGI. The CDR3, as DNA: TGTGCCAGCAGCCCCCTTTTGGGGCCGGCTATCGGCTACACCTTC. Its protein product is CASSPLLGPAIGYTF.

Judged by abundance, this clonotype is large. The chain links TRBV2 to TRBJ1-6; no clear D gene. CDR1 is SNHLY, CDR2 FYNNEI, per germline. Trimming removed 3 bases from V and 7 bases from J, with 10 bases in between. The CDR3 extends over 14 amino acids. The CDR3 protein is CASSDLEGNSPLHF. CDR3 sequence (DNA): TGTGCCAGCAGTGATCTGGAAGGGAATTCACCCCTCCACTTT.

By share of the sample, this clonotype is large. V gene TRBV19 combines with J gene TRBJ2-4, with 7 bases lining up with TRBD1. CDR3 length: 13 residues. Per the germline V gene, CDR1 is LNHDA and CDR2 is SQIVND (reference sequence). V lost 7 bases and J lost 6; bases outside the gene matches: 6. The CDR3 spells CASIGDSRNIQYF. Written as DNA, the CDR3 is TGTGCCAGTATAGGGGACAGCCGAAACATTCAGTACTTC.

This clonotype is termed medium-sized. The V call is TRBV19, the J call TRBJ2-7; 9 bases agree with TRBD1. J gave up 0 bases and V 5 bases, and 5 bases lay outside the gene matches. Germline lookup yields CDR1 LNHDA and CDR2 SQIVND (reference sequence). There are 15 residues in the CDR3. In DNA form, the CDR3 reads TGTGCCAGTAGTTCCGGGACAGGGAGCTCCTACGAGCAGTACTTC. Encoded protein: CASSSGTGSSYEQYF.

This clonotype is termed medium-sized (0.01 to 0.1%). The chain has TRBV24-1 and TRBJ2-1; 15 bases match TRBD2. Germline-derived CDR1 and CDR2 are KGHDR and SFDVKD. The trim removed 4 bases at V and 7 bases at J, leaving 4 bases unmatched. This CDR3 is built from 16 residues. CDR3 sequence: CATSDPGLAGGNEQFF. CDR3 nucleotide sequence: TGTGCCACCAGTGACCCCGGACTAGCGGGGGGGAATGAGCAGTTCTTC.

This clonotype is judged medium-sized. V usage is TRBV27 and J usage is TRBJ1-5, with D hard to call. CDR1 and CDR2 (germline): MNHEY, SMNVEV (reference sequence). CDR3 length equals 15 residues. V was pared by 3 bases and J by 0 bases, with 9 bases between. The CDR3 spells CASSLIPYSNQPQHF. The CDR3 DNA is TGTGCCAGCAGTTTGATTCCGTATAGCAATCAGCCCCAGCATTTT.

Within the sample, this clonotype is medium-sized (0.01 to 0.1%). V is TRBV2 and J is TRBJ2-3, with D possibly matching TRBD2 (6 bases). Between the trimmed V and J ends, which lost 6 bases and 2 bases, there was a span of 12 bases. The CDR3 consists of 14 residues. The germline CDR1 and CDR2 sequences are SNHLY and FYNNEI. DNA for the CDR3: TGTGCCAGCAGCCCCGGAGGGGACACAGATACGCAGTATTTT. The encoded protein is CASSPGGDTDTQYF.

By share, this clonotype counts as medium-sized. The CDR3 DNA reads TGTGCCAGCAGTTTGGGCAGGGCTAATGAAGCTTTCTTT. It is translated as CASSLGRANEAFF. The J gene is TRBJ1-1, the V gene TRBV12-3 or TRBV12-4, with a possible D match to TRBD1 (5 bases). This CDR3 spans 13 amino acids. V dropped 3 bases and J dropped 7 bases, with 12 bases sitting between them.

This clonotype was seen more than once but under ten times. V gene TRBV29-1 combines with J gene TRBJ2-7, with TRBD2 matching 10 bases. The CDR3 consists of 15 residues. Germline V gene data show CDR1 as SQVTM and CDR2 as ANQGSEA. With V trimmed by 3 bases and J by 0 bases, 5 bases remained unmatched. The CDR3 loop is CSVDLLAGVSYEQYF. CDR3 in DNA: TGCAGCGTTGATCTCCTAGCGGGAGTCTCCTACGAGCAGTACTTC.

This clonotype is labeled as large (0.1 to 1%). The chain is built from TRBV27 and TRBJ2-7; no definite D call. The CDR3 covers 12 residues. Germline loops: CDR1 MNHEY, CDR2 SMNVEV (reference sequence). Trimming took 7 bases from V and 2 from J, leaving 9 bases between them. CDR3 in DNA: TGTGCCAGCAAGAGCAGTCCCTACGAGCAGTACTTC. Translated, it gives CASKSSPYEQYF.